This entry features one TCR beta chain sequence. The antigen is unknown. Combining iRepertoire HTBI primers with Arm-PCR of CDR3 regions, the authors built TCR beta libraries. TCRdb reanalysed the multiplex PCR reads using MiXCR and keeps one entry per CDR3 protein. The sample consists of around 340,000 distinct CDR3 sequences, 20% of them appearing once. This specimen comes from a study of regulatory T cells in long-lasting Graves disease. Findings and caveats of the study: Limited samples may have lowered accuracy. Whereas new patients shared 800 to 1,000 public clonotypes, persistent patients shared more, at a few thousand.

Time point meaning: persistent/refractory GD, antithyroid drugs over 5 years with positive TRAb. The TCR library was prepared using RNA isolated from PBMCs. This specimen consisted of peripheral blood mononuclear cells (PBMCs), obtained when the disease was refractory, from a patient treated with antithyroid drugs. This receptor was obtained from a female donor with Graves disease.

The CDR3 DNA reads TGTGCCAGCAGACCGACAGTATTCTCTGGAAACACCATATATTTT. It yields the protein CASRPTVFSGNTIYF. The rearrangement joins TRBV11-2 to TRBJ1-3, with D possibly TRBD1 on 5 matching bases. CDR3 length equals 15 residues. V was shortened by 6 bases and J by 0 bases, with 12 bases between the two germline ends. Per germline, CDR1 SGHAT and CDR2 FQNNGV.